What follows describes a single T cell receptor beta chain. Its antigen remains unidentified. This may stem from a read error, because a much larger clone lies one nucleotide away. Germline V gene data show CDR1 as SGHTA and CDR2 as FQGTGA. The CDR3 has 18 residues. A quantitative 5'-RACE method, one with molecular barcodes, was used to make TCR beta libraries. TCRdb re-derived calls from the 5' RACE reads in MiXCR, one entry per CDR3 protein. The table shows 80,000 to 100,000 distinct CDR3 sequences, with about 8.6% occurring only once. The data originate from a study of CD8 T cells in ankylosing spondylitis. Study-level points and caveats: Among TCR beta sequences, a motif of about 8 highly homologous variants appeared characteristic of ankylosing spondylitis blood. Some of these motif variants have turned up before, in reports on reactive arthritis synovial fluid and blood.

This clonotype was sampled from a male donor with ankylosing spondylitis or in good health (not recorded which). Sequenced: blood, either unsorted or a sorted T cell fraction (not recorded which). The gene calls are TRBV7-3 and TRBJ1-6; D is ambiguous. The CDR3 bases are TGTGCCAGCAGCTTAATCGGAAGGGCAGGCTCCTGTAATTCACCCCTCCACTTT. It translates to CASSLIGRAGSCNSPLHF.